The 28 T cell receptor beta chains below were found in one sample sequenced in a study of T cell responses to AZD1222 COVID-19 vaccine. Using immunoSEQ multiplex PCR, the repertoire was profiled, and TCRdb retains in-frame clones only, with some absent. The repertoire holds around 180,000 clones, with 85% to 90% as singletons. The sample consisted of peripheral blood, taken on day 0 of AZD1222 vaccination. All receptors come from an adult in good health.

The J gene is TRBJ2-2, the V gene TRBV7-2; the D gene could be TRBD1 or TRBD2 (6 bases each). This CDR3 region has 16 residues. V lost 3 bases, J lost 4 bases, and 15 bases lay in between. The germline gives CDR1 SGHTA, CDR2 FQGNSA. CDR3 nucleotide sequence: TGTGCCAGCAGCTTCCTAGGAGGGGGAAGCACCGGGGAGCTGTTTTTT. Amino acids: CASSFLGGGSTGELFF.

This clone was counted only a few times. Other DNA sequences in this sample translate to the same CDR3. V gene TRBV28 combines with J gene TRBJ2-7; D is ambiguous. Per germline, CDR1 MDHEN and CDR2 SYDVKM. CDR3 length equals 11 residues. V gave up 2 bases and J gave up 4 bases, with 3 bases separating them. In nucleotides, the CDR3 is TGTGCCAGCAGTTTAGATTACGAGCAGTACTTC. It specifies CASSLDYEQYF.

The CDR3 bases are TGCGCCAGCAGCTTGATCAGGGGGCGCAAAAACACCATATATTTT. Translation: CASSLIRGRKNTIYF. This chain links TRBV5-1 with TRBJ1-3, with TRBD1 matching 8 bases. The CDR3 is 15 residues long. Germline values: CDR1 SGHRS, CDR2 YFSETQ. Germline trimming cut 1 base from V and 6 bases from J; bases unmatched to any gene: 6. The full variable domain, its missing parts supplied by reference TRBV5-1 and TRBJ1-3, is KAGVTQTPRYLIKTRGQQVTLSCSPISGHRSVSWYQQTPGQGLQFLFEYFSETQRNKGNFPGRFSGRQFSNSRSEMNVSTLELGDSALYLCASSLIRGRKNTIYFGEGSWLTVV.

This clone appeared once. V usage is TRBV28 and J usage is TRBJ1-5; D ambiguous. The germline V gene encodes CDR1 MDHEN and CDR2 SYDVKM. The V and J ends lost 6 bases and 2 bases respectively, with 11 bases between them. CDR3 length equals 14 residues. CDR3 residues: CASRKGRRNQPQHF. CDR3 DNA: TGTGCCAGCAGGAAGGGTCGGCGCAATCAGCCCCAGCATTTT.

Here the CDR3 reads CASSLPGGTEAFF. The CDR3 nucleotides are TGTGCCAGCAGTCTGCCAGGGGGCACTGAAGCTTTCTTT. The V call is TRBV6-5, the J call TRBJ1-1; 7 bases agree with TRBD1. The CDR3 sequence is 13 residues long. Germline values: CDR1 MNHEY, CDR2 SVGAGI. Germline trimming cut 5 bases from V and 4 bases from J; bases unmatched to any gene: 4.

This chain uses TRBV28 with TRBJ2-7; TRBD2 agrees at 11 bases. Germline-derived CDR1 and CDR2 are MDHEN and SYDVKM. V shed 7 bases, J shed 3 bases, and the junction held 5 bases outside the gene matches. The CDR3 has 14 residues. The CDR3 sequence: CASKRTSGYYEQYF. CDR3 DNA: TGTGCCAGCAAGAGGACTAGCGGGTACTACGAGCAGTACTTC.

This chain joins TRBV9 and TRBJ1-2, with D possibly being TRBD1 (5 bases). Germline CDR1 and CDR2: SGDLS and YYNGEE. V dropped 4 bases and J dropped 4 bases, with 17 bases sitting between them. The CDR3 totals 15 residues. CDR3 loop: CASSPREVWGYGYTF. In DNA form, the CDR3 reads TGTGCCAGCAGCCCCAGGGAGGTATGGGGCTATGGCTACACCTTC.

The chain links TRBV7-3 to TRBJ2-7; 9 bases agree with TRBD1. The CDR3 is 15 amino acids. Germline CDR1 SGHTA, CDR2 FQGTGA. Trimming at V came to 0 bases and at J to 4 bases, leaving 4 bases not matched to a gene. CDR3 in DNA: TGTGCCAGCAGCTTAACAGGGACAGGGTTATACGAGCAGTACTTC. This sequence encodes CASSLTGTGLYEQYF.

This clone has a handful of counts. This chain uses TRBV11-3 with TRBJ2-1; TRBD1 aligns across 7 bases. With V trimmed by 8 bases and J by 2 bases, 9 bases remained unmatched. Germline CDR1 reads SGHNT; CDR2 reads YENEEA. The length of the CDR3 is 15 residues. The CDR3 protein is CASPLPRGTYNEQFF. The CDR3 DNA is TGTGCCAGCCCCCTCCCCAGGGGGACCTACAATGAGCAGTTCTTC.

The chain combines TRBV10-2 with TRBJ1-5, with 10 bases aligning to TRBD1. The J segment lost 4 bases and the V segment lost 6 bases, leaving 3 bases of the junction unmatched. Germline V lookup: CDR1 WSHSY, CDR2 SAAADI. The CDR3 runs to 14 residues. This chain's CDR3 is CASRGTGVNQPQHF. The DNA of the CDR3 is TGCGCCAGCAGGGGGACAGGGGTGAATCAGCCCCAGCATTTT.

The V gene is TRBV9, the J gene TRBJ1-4, with D unresolved. Looked up from germline, CDR1 is SGDLS and CDR2 is YYNGEE. This CDR3 comprises 16 residues. V was cut by 7 bases and J by 7 bases, with 23 bases left in between. DNA for the CDR3: TGTGCCAGCGCCCCGGGGAGCCGCGGTCGGGGTGAAAAACTGTTTTTT. This gives the protein CASAPGSRGRGEKLFF.

V is TRBV6-5 and J is TRBJ1-1, with D possibly TRBD1 on 5 matching bases. The CDR3 is 13 amino acids. Germline CDR1 MNHEY, CDR2 SVGAGI. Trimming removed 6 bases at V and 8 bases at J, with 16 bases between. CDR3 bases: TGTGCCAGCAGGGGATGGGGGGAAGGGGAAGCTTTCTTT. Amino acid sequence: CASRGWGEGEAFF.

The CDR3 DNA sequence: TGTGCCTCCCGGGGCGGGCGAGCTAATGAAAAACTGTTTTTT. Translating gives CASRGGRANEKLFF. The chain recombines TRBV30 with TRBJ1-4; possibly TRBD1 for D (5 bases). CDR3 size: 14 residues. Trimming shortened V by 7 bases and J by 3 bases, and 15 bases separated the two germline ends. Germline lookup yields CDR1 GTSNPN and CDR2 SVGIG (reference sequence).

The V gene is TRBV10-3, the J gene TRBJ1-5; weak D call: TRBD1 (6 bases). CDR1 ENHRY and CDR2 SYGVKD come from the germline V gene. V was cut by 11 bases and J by 0 bases, with 17 bases left in between. The CDR3 sequence is 15 residues long. For the CDR3, the DNA is TGTGCCGCCCAAGGGGGGCAGGGTAGCAATCAGCCCCAGCATTTT. This encodes CAAQGGQGSNQPQHF.

The genes are TRBV4-3 and TRBJ1-2; D not certain. Germline V gene sequence: CDR1 LGHNA, CDR2 YSLEER. V shed 0 bases and J shed 2 bases, with 7 bases lying between them. The CDR3 runs to 14 residues. CDR3 DNA: TGCGCCAGCAGCCAAGATAGCCAGAACTATGGCTACACCTTC. Translating gives CASSQDSQNYGYTF.

V usage is TRBV15 and J usage is TRBJ2-6; possibly TRBD1 for D (5 bases). Germline V gene data show CDR1 as LNHNV and CDR2 as YYDKDF (reference sequence). The CDR3 extends over 15 amino acids. The V end lost 4 bases, the J end lost 4 bases, and 11 bases lay between the germline ends. CDR3: CATSKAGSGANVLTF. CDR3 sequence (DNA): TGTGCCACCAGCAAAGCAGGGTCAGGGGCCAACGTCCTGACTTTC.

The chain links TRBV2 to TRBJ1-1, with a weak D call TRBD1 (6 bases). Trimming stripped 0 bases from V and 5 bases from J, with 16 bases between. Germline CDR1 is SNHLY and CDR2 is FYNNEI. The CDR3 sequence is 16 residues long. The CDR3: CASSEARSGVGTEAFF. CDR3 bases: TGTGCCAGCAGTGAAGCGCGTTCAGGGGTGGGTACTGAAGCTTTCTTT.

V is TRBV7-3 and J is TRBJ2-5; D is possibly TRBD2 (5 bases). Between the trimmed V and J ends, which lost 1 base and 3 bases, there was a span of 6 bases. The CDR3 runs 13 residues. Germline CDR1 reads SGHTA; CDR2 reads FQGTGA. CDR3 sequence: CASSLIGEETQYF. Here the CDR3 DNA reads TGTGCCAGCAGCTTAATCGGGGAAGAGACCCAGTACTTC.

The chain has TRBV30 and TRBJ2-7; D remains ambiguous. From germline, CDR1 is GTSNPN and CDR2 SVGIG (reference sequence). With 3 bases removed from V and 2 bases from J, the gap between germline ends came to 14 bases. The CDR3 is made up of 14 amino acids. CDR3 sequence (DNA): TGTGCCTGGAGGGGCCCGGGCGTTGCCTACGAGCAGTACTTC. It translates to CAWRGPGVAYEQYF.

This chain connects TRBV27 to TRBJ1-1, with D unclear. V was shortened by 8 bases and J by 3 bases, with 19 bases between the two germline ends. Germline assignment: CDR1 MNHEY and CDR2 SMNVEV (reference sequence). This CDR3 contains 15 residues. CDR3 region: CASFPSLNRDTEAFF. DNA for the CDR3: TGTGCCAGCTTTCCGTCCTTAAACCGGGACACTGAAGCTTTCTTT.

The rearrangement uses TRBV19 and TRBJ2-2; D is uncertain. The CDR3 contains 13 residues. V lost 5 bases and J 5 bases, leaving 9 bases between the germline ends. Germline loops: CDR1 LNHDA, CDR2 SQIVND (reference sequence). The CDR3 sequence is CASSVINTGELFF. CDR3 nucleotides: TGTGCCAGTAGTGTCATTAATACCGGGGAGCTGTTTTTT. The full variable domain, rest sourced from reference TRBV19 and TRBJ2-2, is DGGITQSPKYLFRKEGQNVTLSCEQNLNHDAMYWYRQDPGQGLRLIYYSQIVNDFQKGDIAEGYSVSREKKESFPLTVTSAQKNPTAFYLCASSVINTGELFFGEGSRLTVL.

The chain employs TRBV28 and TRBJ2-2; D remains unclear. This CDR3 spans 12 amino acids. Germline V lookup: CDR1 MDHEN, CDR2 SYDVKM. Trimming left V 6 bases short and J 6 bases short, with 8 bases between. The CDR3 sequence is CASRYRAGELFF. CDR3 DNA: TGTGCCAGCAGGTATCGAGCCGGGGAGCTGTTTTTT.

This chain connects TRBV30 to TRBJ1-3; D gene ambiguous. V shed 0 bases and J shed 1 base, with 7 bases lying between them. Germline CDR1 is GTSNPN and CDR2 is SVGIG (reference sequence). This CDR3 is 14 amino acids long. For the CDR3, the DNA is TGTGCCTGGAGTGTAGCAGGTTCTGGAAACACCATATATTTT. This translates into CAWSVAGSGNTIYF.

The genes are TRBV7-2 and TRBJ1-5, with D tentatively TRBD1 (6 bases). The CDR3 spans 14 residues. The V gene lost 4 bases and the J gene lost 5 bases, with 12 bases spanning the gap. Germline assignment: CDR1 SGHTA and CDR2 FQGNSA. Here the CDR3 DNA reads TGTGCCAGCAGCTGGGGGCTGACGGATCAGCCCCAGCATTTT. It translates to CASSWGLTDQPQHF.

The DNA of the CDR3 is TGTGCCAGCTCGCCCCCAAACGGAAACACCATATATTTT. Protein product: CASSPPNGNTIYF. The V call is TRBV12-3 or TRBV12-4, the J call TRBJ1-3, with no clear D. This CDR3 has 13 residues. V was clipped by 8 bases and J by 4 bases, with 12 bases between them.

The J gene is TRBJ1-5, the V gene TRBV7-8, with D tentatively TRBD1 (6 bases). This CDR3 is built from 15 residues. V lost 4 bases, J lost 6 bases, and 16 bases lay in between. CDR1 and CDR2 from the germline V gene are SGHVS and FQNEAQ. In nucleotides, the CDR3 is TGTGCCAGCAGCTACAACAGGGAAGGGGGTCAGCCCCAGCATTTT. This translates into CASSYNREGGQPQHF.

The V gene is TRBV7-3, the J gene TRBJ1-2; D perhaps matches TRBD1 (6 bases). Trimming pared 5 bases from V and 7 bases from J, leaving 14 bases between. Germline CDR1 SGHTA, CDR2 FQGTGA. The CDR3 consists of 13 residues. In DNA form, the CDR3 reads TGTGCCAGCAGCCCCGGGGGGGCCGGTGGCTACACCTTC. Residues: CASSPGGAGGYTF. Drawing the rest from reference TRBV7-3 and TRBJ1-2, the complete variable domain is GAGVSQTPSNKVTEKGKYVELRCDPISGHTALYWYRQSLGQGPEFLIYFQGTGAADDSGLPNDRFFAVRPEGSVSTLKIQRTERGDSAVYLCASSPGGAGGYTFGSGTRLTVV.

As for this clone: Different DNA sequences within this sample yield the same CDR3. The rearrangement uses TRBV12-3 or TRBV12-4 and TRBJ1-5, with D unresolved. Deletions cut 6 bases from V and 0 bases from J, with 3 bases between. The CDR3 runs 12 residues. CDR3 DNA: TGTGCCAGCAGCTTTAGCAATCAGCCCCAGCATTTT. It yields the protein CASSFSNQPQHF.